Below, 18 T cell receptor beta chains from the same sample are listed, as sequenced in a study of CD8 T cells in Susac syndrome. When the RNA was reverse transcribed, random hexamers were used with an input of roughly 0.45 to 1 ug. TCRdb analysed the immunoSEQ multiplex PCR reads with MiXCR anew, one entry per CDR3 protein. The top ten hold 0.5% to 0.65% of the sample, which has 100,000 to 150,000 distinct CDR3 sequences, 80% to 85% seen once. Sequencing was done on a sample of CD8+ T cells from PBMCs. The receptors shown here come from a human donor with multiple sclerosis.

The chain joins TRBV7-8 to TRBJ2-5; D may correspond to TRBD1 or TRBD2 (6 bases each). CDR1 is SGHVS and CDR2 is FQNEAQ in the germline V gene. The CDR3 is 16 amino acids. The V gene lost 1 base and the J gene lost 3 bases, with 15 bases spanning the gap. CDR3 loop: CASSLGAGDLKETQYF. The DNA of the CDR3 is TGTGCCAGCAGCTTAGGGGCAGGGGACTTAAAAGAGACCCAGTACTTC.

V and J are TRBV5-1 and TRBJ2-7; 7 bases line up with TRBD2. This CDR3 spans 16 amino acids. Germline CDR1 is SGHRS and CDR2 is YFSETQ. The J segment lost 5 bases and the V segment lost 7 bases, leaving 18 bases of the junction unmatched. Here the CDR3 DNA reads TGCGCCAGCGCCTTGAAGACAGTGACTAGCTTCGACGAGCAGTACTTC. Amino acid sequence: CASALKTVTSFDEQYF.

This chain connects TRBV20-1 to TRBJ2-5; D gene unclear. CDR3 length: 10 residues. In germline, CDR1 is DFQATT, CDR2 SNEGSKA (reference sequence). Trimming removed 0 bases at V and 7 bases at J, with 3 bases between. CDR3 nucleotide sequence: TGCAGTGCTAGAGATGGGACCCAGTACTTC. This gives the protein CSARDGTQYF.

Only a few counts were recorded for this clonotype. This sequence joins TRBV11-2 and TRBJ2-6; D possibly corresponds to TRBD1 (6 bases). Trimming stripped 5 bases from V and 2 bases from J, with 16 bases between. Germline V gives CDR1 SGHAT, CDR2 FQNNGV. The CDR3 runs 17 residues. The CDR3 region has the DNA TGTGCCAGCAGCCTTAAGTTGAAGGGGGCTGGGGCCAACGTCCTGACTTTC. It translates to CASSLKLKGAGANVLTF.

V and J are TRBV27 and TRBJ2-5; D remains ambiguous. CDR3 size: 13 residues. CDR1 and CDR2 (germline): MNHEY, SMNVEV (reference sequence). Deletions cut 5 bases from V and 1 base from J, with 8 bases between. Here the CDR3 reads CASSPLIQETQYF. The CDR3, as DNA: TGTGCCAGCAGTCCCCTCATCCAAGAGACCCAGTACTTC.

There are a few counts of this clonotype. The chain couples TRBV27 to TRBJ2-7; D remains ambiguous. From germline, CDR1 is MNHEY and CDR2 SMNVEV (reference sequence). Deletions cut 1 base from V and 3 bases from J, with 19 bases between. The CDR3 totals 17 residues. CDR3: CASSLYNNPGGFYEQYF. In DNA, the CDR3 is TGTGCCAGCAGTTTATATAATAACCCGGGCGGCTTCTACGAGCAGTACTTC.

CDR3 sequence reads: CASSPGTSANEQFF. Here the CDR3 DNA reads TGTGCCAGCAGCCCGGGGACTAGCGCAAATGAGCAGTTCTTC. This sequence joins TRBV9 and TRBJ2-1, with 10 bases aligning to TRBD2. Looked up from germline, CDR1 is SGDLS and CDR2 is YYNGEE. With 4 bases clipped from V and 7 bases from J, the junction kept 5 bases outside the gene matches. There are 14 residues in the CDR3.

V and J are TRBV6-5 and TRBJ2-1; no clear D. V dropped 6 bases and J dropped 10 bases, with 13 bases sitting between them. The CDR3 has 12 amino acids. The germline CDR1 and CDR2 sequences are MNHEY and SVGAGI. The chain's CDR3 is CASSLSLSEQFF. The CDR3 DNA sequence: TGTGCCAGCAGCCTCAGCCTCTCGGAGCAGTTCTTC.

V and J are TRBV7-8 and TRBJ1-3; D ambiguous. CDR3 length equals 16 residues. Germline values: CDR1 SGHVS, CDR2 FQNEAQ. V lost 3 bases, J lost 0 bases, and 12 bases lay in between. CDR3 protein: CASSFNSLYSGNTIYF. CDR3 sequence (DNA): TGTGCCAGCAGCTTTAACAGCCTATACTCTGGAAACACCATATATTTT.

The V call is TRBV30, the J call TRBJ1-1; D not certain. The CDR3 loop spans 12 amino acids. V lost 4 bases and J lost 6, with 12 bases in between. Germline assignment: CDR1 GTSNPN and CDR2 SVGIG (reference sequence). For the CDR3, the DNA is TGTGCCTGGACCACACCGGGTCCTGAAGCTTTCTTT. As protein: CAWTTPGPEAFF.

V is TRBV12-3 or TRBV12-4 and J is TRBJ1-5; the D gene is possibly TRBD1 (5 bases). There are 17 residues in the CDR3. Between the trimmed V and J ends, which lost 3 bases and 5 bases, there was a span of 20 bases. CDR3 coding DNA: TGTGCCAGCAGTTTTGGTCTCAGGGAATCAACGGATCAGCCCCAGCATTTT. Translated, it gives CASSFGLRESTDQPQHF.

The V and J genes are TRBV27 and TRBJ2-4; tentatively, D is TRBD2 (5 bases). This CDR3 comprises 14 residues. The germline CDR1 and CDR2 sequences are MNHEY and SMNVEV (reference sequence). V dropped 6 bases and J dropped 7 bases, with 16 bases sitting between them. The CDR3 spells CASRAAPSMNIQYF. CDR3 nucleotide sequence: TGTGCCAGCAGAGCGGCCCCTTCCATGAACATTCAGTACTTC.

J is TRBJ2-3 and V is TRBV7-9; D gene ambiguous. The CDR3 is 15 residues long. V lost 1 base, J lost 0 bases, and 8 bases lay in between. The germline V gene encodes CDR1 SEHNR and CDR2 FQNEAQ (reference sequence). CDR3 sequence reads: CASSLGHFSTDTQYF. The CDR3 DNA sequence: TGTGCCAGCAGCTTAGGTCACTTCAGCACAGATACGCAGTATTTT.

This chain connects TRBV27 to TRBJ2-7, with D perhaps being TRBD1 or TRBD2 (6 bases each). The V gene's germline CDR1 is MNHEY and CDR2 SMNVEV (reference sequence). CDR3 length: 13 amino acids. V was cut by 0 bases and J by 6 bases, with 9 bases left in between. The CDR3 DNA reads as TGTGCCAGCAGTTTATCCGAGGGGGGCGAGCAGTACTTC. Translating it yields CASSLSEGGEQYF.

The rearrangement uses TRBV7-3 and TRBJ2-1; no definite D call. Germline CDR1 is SGHTA and CDR2 is FQGTGA. This CDR3 comprises 15 residues. V lost 5 bases and J 0 bases, leaving 11 bases between the germline ends. DNA of the CDR3: TGTGCCAGCAGCCAAAGAGAGGTCTCCTACAATGAGCAGTTCTTC. It specifies CASSQREVSYNEQFF.

The chain carries TRBV18 and TRBJ1-2; maybe TRBD1 (6 bases). This CDR3 region has 19 residues. Trimming took off 3 bases at V and 2 bases at J, with 25 bases between the two ends. The germline gives CDR1 KGHSH, CDR2 LQKENI. The CDR3 spells CASSPSPGDGARGNYGYTF. CDR3 nucleotide sequence: TGTGCCAGCTCACCTTCGCCAGGGGACGGTGCGCGGGGAAACTATGGCTACACCTTC.

CDR3 nucleotide sequence: TGTGCCAGCAGCGAGGACAGACAAGAGACCCAGTACTTC. This gives the protein CASSEDRQETQYF. The chain has TRBV7-2 and TRBJ2-5; D is perhaps TRBD1 (6 bases). Germline CDR1 reads SGHTA; CDR2 reads FQGNSA. CDR3 length: 13 amino acids. Trimming left V 5 bases short and J 2 bases short, with 9 bases between.

The V call is TRBV4-1, the J call TRBJ2-7; D gene uncertain. V lost 1 base and J lost 2, with 12 bases in between. The CDR3 covers 15 residues. Germline V gives CDR1 MGHRA, CDR2 YSYEKL. CDR3 in DNA: TGCGCCAGCAGCCAAGGTCGGATGCGACCCTACGAGCAGTACTTC. Translated: CASSQGRMRPYEQYF.